This is a list of T cell receptor beta chains from one sample in a study of blood T cell repertoires in COVID-19. Data came from immunoSEQ multiplex PCR; TCRdb stores just in-frame clones and leaves some out. In the table there are about 94,000 clones, around 81% of which are singletons. Sequencing input: peripheral blood. These TCRs come from a man between 60 and 75 years old with acute or convalescent COVID-19. Each CDR3 is given without its conserved first and last residue. The order of the fields is CDR3 protein, clone size, V gene, J gene. Only part of the rows carry a size: once, few, many, or a class if the clone is expanded.

ASSREDRVQSPLH	.	TRBV7-8	TRBJ1-6
ASSLRTGGNTEAF	once	TRBV5-4	TRBJ1-1
ASSLIQGIGNSPLH	.	TRBV27	TRBJ1-6
ASSLAYRTYEQY	.	TRBV11-1	TRBJ2-7
ASSRLAGGRGLNTGELF	.	TRBV27	TRBJ2-2
ASSFENYGYT	few	TRBV6-2/TRBV6-3	TRBJ1-2
ASTNQGPGYT	.	TRBV19	TRBJ1-2
ASSPQGFGYT	.	TRBV7-9	TRBJ1-2
ASSPQGLEETQY	.	TRBV6-5	TRBJ2-5
ASSLDRQSYGYT	.	TRBV7-9	TRBJ1-2
ATGEGTDTQY	.	TRBV15	TRBJ2-3
ASSYPDRENTEAF	.	TRBV5-1	TRBJ1-1
ASTSGSADQETQY	.	TRBV28	TRBJ2-5
ASSQQMNTEAF	.	TRBV14	TRBJ1-1
ASSEGDNLFSYEQY	.	TRBV2	TRBJ2-7
ASRFGTTYEQY	once	TRBV2	TRBJ2-7
ASSTTGLNTEAF	.	TRBV6-5	TRBJ1-1
ASSLAGQGDGYT	few	TRBV5-1	TRBJ1-2
ASSDGGANYGYT	.	TRBV6-4	TRBJ1-2
ATSRGNEKLF	once	TRBV10-2	TRBJ1-4
ASRSGQGSFEAF	.	TRBV6-6	TRBJ1-1
ASSTHRESSPLH	few	TRBV19	TRBJ1-6
ASSPLGRQGPDTQY	.	TRBV14	TRBJ2-3
ASNPGVGNTIY	.	TRBV5-1	TRBJ1-3
ASSYIFRVTDTQY	.	TRBV6-2/TRBV6-3	TRBJ2-3
ASSSGTGTGGREPQH	.	TRBV7-8	TRBJ1-5
ASSQGWQGEMNTEAF	.	TRBV3-1/TRBV3-2	TRBJ1-1
ASSTGTGGETQY	.	TRBV6-5	TRBJ2-5
ASSERDNQPQH	.	TRBV2	TRBJ1-5
ASSYAGGADGYT	.	TRBV6-5	TRBJ1-2
ASSAQTRPTEAF	once	TRBV9	TRBJ1-1
ASSPRTGGVYNSPLH	few	TRBV18	TRBJ1-6
AWETENAEGYT	once	TRBV30	TRBJ1-2
ASSDPGQDILGYT	.	TRBV5-6	TRBJ1-2
ASRTTSGGDNEQF	.	TRBV4-1	TRBJ2-1
ASSYSLDSYNEQF	.	TRBV7-2	TRBJ2-1
ASSWTGNGYT	.	TRBV6-5	TRBJ1-2
ASSLFRVHGQETQY	once	TRBV5-5	TRBJ2-5
ATSQGSSTEAF	.	TRBV19	TRBJ1-1
ASSITRGRGYGYT	once	TRBV19	TRBJ1-2
ASSELGRAYEQY	once	TRBV25-1	TRBJ2-7
ASSWGQGHTGELF	.	TRBV5-1	TRBJ2-2
ASSPTGAVHEQY	few	TRBV7-6	TRBJ2-7
AISESLGSDEQF	.	TRBV10-3	TRBJ2-1
ASSTGATFLNTEAF	.	TRBV25-1	TRBJ1-1
ASSVAGQGTNYGYT	few	TRBV7-2	TRBJ1-2